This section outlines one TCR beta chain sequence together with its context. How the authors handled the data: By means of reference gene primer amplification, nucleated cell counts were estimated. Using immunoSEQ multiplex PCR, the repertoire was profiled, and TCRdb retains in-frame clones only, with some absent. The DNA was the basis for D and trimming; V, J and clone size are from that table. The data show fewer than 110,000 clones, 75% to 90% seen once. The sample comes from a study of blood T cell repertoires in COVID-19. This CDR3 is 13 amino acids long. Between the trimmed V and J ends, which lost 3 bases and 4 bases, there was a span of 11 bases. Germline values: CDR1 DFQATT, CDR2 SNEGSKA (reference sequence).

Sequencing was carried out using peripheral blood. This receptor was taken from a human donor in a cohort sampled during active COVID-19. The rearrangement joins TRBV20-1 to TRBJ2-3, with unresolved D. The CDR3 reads CSASPYEADTQYF. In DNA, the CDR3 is TGCAGTGCTAGTCCTTACGAGGCAGATACGCAGTATTTT.